This TCR beta chain was retrieved from a study of somatic mutations in T cells in chronic GVHD (TCRdb year 2020). At the junction V is shortened by 3 bases and J by 0 bases, with 9 bases in between. CDR1 is given as LNHDA and CDR2 as SQIVND, both from the germline V gene (reference sequence). Counted from cysteine to phenylalanine, this CDR3 has 16 amino acids. CDR3 DNA only is kept here, 48 bases in frame from base 1. To note about this clone: Its binding antigen is unknown. Per-base quality was not reported, and no clone a single base away is much larger than it.

Genomic DNA was isolated and then used for the TCRbeta deep sequencing. The immunoSEQ assay, provided as a commercial service, was used for TCRbeta CDR3 sequencing and initial data processing. The study's processing was this. Reads were demultiplexed, adapter and primer sequences removed, similar clones merged by frequency-ratio clustering, and V, D, J genes annotated with IMGT. This is the immuneACCESS table as TCRdb keeps it, with only in-frame sequences that have V and J called. A part of the clones is gone; compared with another copy, unresolved V genes explain less than half, and the rest is unexplained. V, J and clone size were drawn from that table, and D and trimming were deduced from the DNA. The sample has about 13,000 clones on record, approximately 78% of them singletons. The top ten clones comprise 32% of the sample. For sorting, staining was performed with anti-CD3, anti-CD4, anti-CD8 and a Vbeta20 antibody from the IOTest Beta Mark kit on a FACSAria III, and a purity above 98% was achieved. Mononuclear cells were isolated by Ficoll-Paque PLUS density gradient centrifugation from peripheral blood that had been collected in sodium heparin tubes. CD4+ Vbeta20+, CD4+ Vbeta20-, and CD8+ T cell fractions were FACS-sorted before TCRbeta deep sequencing.

Sequencing was performed on Vbeta20-negative CD4+ T cells from blood. Taken with the paper, the label for cell subset or site translates to: CD4+ T cells sorted as TCR Vbeta20 negative by flow cytometry. The TCR sequence derives from a male patient aged 50 to 60 with chronic graft-versus-host disease. Following a transplant, some T lymphocytes may have been derived from the graft donor. The chain links TRBV19 with TRBJ2-6; a tentative D call is TRBD1 (6 bases match). The CDR3 region: CASSITGSSGANVLTF. The DNA reads TGTGCCAGTAGTATTACAGGGAGCTCTGGGGCCAACGTCCTGACTTTC.